Below, 10 T cell receptor beta chains from the same sample are listed, as sequenced in a study of blood T cell repertoires in COVID-19. Sequencing was performed with immunoSEQ multiplex PCR; in TCRdb, only in-frame clones are kept and a portion is missing. The data hold roughly 300,000 clones, with approximately 84% observed a single time. Sequencing was performed on peripheral blood. These receptors came from a human donor with COVID-19, enrolled during active disease. The donor label of this sample is uncertain.

CDR3 bases: TGTGCCAGCAGTGAAAGTGCGGGGCAGGAGACCCAGTACTTC. This codes for CASSESAGQETQYF. The chain joins TRBV2 to TRBJ2-5; maybe TRBD2 (6 bases). Trimming stripped 2 bases from V and 5 bases from J, with 12 bases between. The germline CDR1 and CDR2 sequences are SNHLY and FYNNEI. This CDR3 is 14 amino acids long.

This chain joins TRBV5-5 and TRBJ2-2; D might be TRBD1 (6 bases). The ends were cut back, 0 bases at V and 5 bases at J, with 17 bases in the middle. The CDR3 is made up of 17 amino acids. Germline V gene sequence: CDR1 SGHKS, CDR2 YYEKEE (reference sequence). This CDR3 is CASSLESQGLSTGELFF. Written as DNA, the CDR3 is TGTGCCAGCAGCTTGGAGTCGCAGGGGTTATCGACCGGGGAGCTGTTTTTT.

The chain joins TRBV6-2 or TRBV6-3 to TRBJ2-4; 7 bases are shared with TRBD2. V lost 2 bases, J lost 12 bases, and 7 bases stayed unmatched. The germline gives CDR1 MNHEY, CDR2 SVGEGT. The CDR3 covers 13 residues. Here the CDR3 DNA reads TGTGCCAGCAGTTACCCGAGGGAGGGCCGTCAGTACTTC. Residues: CASSYPREGRQYF.

The rearrangement uses TRBV3-1 (or the pseudogene TRBV3-2) and TRBJ1-2; D is ambiguous. The CDR3 is made up of 14 amino acids. The V gene lost 1 base and the J gene lost 4 bases, with 10 bases spanning the gap. Germline V gene sequence: CDR1 LGHDT, CDR2 YNNKEL (reference sequence). CDR3 DNA: TGTGCCAGCAGCCAAGGGAGGATCCCCTATGGCTACACCTTC. Protein product: CASSQGRIPYGYTF.

This chain joins TRBV28 and TRBJ1-2; D is possibly TRBD1 (6 bases). This CDR3 region has 16 residues. Trimming removed 7 bases at V and 4 bases at J, with 22 bases between. Germline CDR1 and CDR2: MDHEN and SYDVKM. CDR3 protein: CASTSLTGFGSYGYTF. The DNA for the CDR3 is TGTGCCAGCACCTCATTAACAGGGTTCGGATCCTATGGCTACACCTTC.

Remarks on this clone: A read error may explain this, as a much larger clone is one base away. This sequence joins TRBV7-3 and TRBJ2-7, with TRBD2 matching over 10 bases. The junction had 4 bases not matched to a gene; V was cut back by 2 bases and J by 6 bases. There are 14 residues in the CDR3. Per the germline V gene, CDR1 is SGHTA and CDR2 is FQGTGA. The CDR3 bases are TGTGCCAGCAGCTTACAAGCGGGAGGGGGCGAGCAGTACTTC. It encodes CASSLQAGGGEQYF.

This chain uses TRBV12-3 or TRBV12-4 with TRBJ2-3; D is undetermined. This CDR3 has 13 amino acids. Trimming cost V 7 bases and J 2 bases, with 10 bases left between them. CDR3 in DNA: TGTGCCAGCACGACGGGTGTCACAGATACGCAGTATTTT. Translation: CASTTGVTDTQYF.

The chain joins TRBV28 to TRBJ2-1; 15 nucleotides match TRBD2. This CDR3 contains 17 residues. V shed 8 bases, J shed 5 bases, and the junction held 10 bases outside the gene matches. Germline V gives CDR1 MDHEN, CDR2 SYDVKM. CDR3 region: CASGTWTSGRDDNEQFF. The CDR3 nucleotides read TGTGCCAGCGGCACTTGGACTAGCGGGAGGGATGACAATGAGCAGTTCTTC. Variable domain in full (rest from reference TRBV28 and TRBJ2-1): DVKVTQSSRYLVKRTGEKVFLECVQDMDHENMFWYRQDPGLGLRLIYFSYDVKMKEKGDIPEGYSVSREKKERFSLILESASTNQTSMYLCASGTWTSGRDDNEQFFGPGTRLTVL.

This clone was found a few times. The DNA for the CDR3 is TGTGCCAGTAGCCCGGAGGGCCGGGAGACCCAGTACTTC. It codes for CASSPEGRETQYF. The chain uses TRBV19 and TRBJ2-5; tentatively, D is TRBD2 (6 bases). The ends were cut back, 6 bases at V and 5 bases at J, with 13 bases in the middle. Germline lookup yields CDR1 LNHDA and CDR2 SQIVND (reference sequence). The CDR3 has 13 residues. Combining the CDR3 with reference TRBV19 and TRBJ2-5 gives the whole variable domain DGGITQSPKYLFRKEGQNVTLSCEQNLNHDAMYWYRQDPGQGLRLIYYSQIVNDFQKGDIAEGYSVSREKKESFPLTVTSAQKNPTAFYLCASSPEGRETQYFGPGTRLLVL.

V is TRBV27 and J is TRBJ1-3; 9 bases fit TRBD1. Germline assignment: CDR1 MNHEY and CDR2 SMNVEV (reference sequence). Trimming took 6 bases from V and 8 from J; bases not matched to a gene: 2. This CDR3 has 12 amino acids. The CDR3 DNA follows: TGTGCCAGCAGGGGACAGGGAGACACCATATATTTT. This sequence encodes CASRGQGDTIYF.